This T cell receptor beta chain was found in a study of blood T cell repertoires in COVID-19. Overall study: For recovered donors of Cohort 3, there were two negative PCRs, clearance, or symptom resolution. Acute-phase and convalescent COVID-19 samples originated in the United States, Italy and Spain.

Individuals drawn from 24 US areas were roughly 18 to 95 years old. The V and J ends lost 5 bases and 7 bases, in that order; junction bases with no gene match: 7. This CDR3 comprises 14 residues. Germline assignment: CDR1 MDHEN and CDR2 SYDVKM. Original data processing: Amplification from reference gene primers served as the basis for estimated nucleated cell counts. Sequenced by immunoSEQ multiplex PCR; TCRdb stores in-frame clones only, minus some. V and J calls and clone size are copied from that table; D and trimming were computed from the DNA. The sample contains about 170,000 clones, 70% to 85% of which appear only once.

Sequencing used PBMCs or T cells enriched from blood (not recorded which). The origin of this receptor is a woman in her 70s in a cohort exposed to, infected with or recovered from COVID-19 (not recorded which). This sequence joins TRBV28 and TRBJ2-1; 8 bases map to TRBD1. This chain's CDR3 is CASSPGTGGNEQFF. The CDR3 nucleotides are TGTGCCAGCAGTCCCGGGACAGGTGGTAATGAGCAGTTCTTC.